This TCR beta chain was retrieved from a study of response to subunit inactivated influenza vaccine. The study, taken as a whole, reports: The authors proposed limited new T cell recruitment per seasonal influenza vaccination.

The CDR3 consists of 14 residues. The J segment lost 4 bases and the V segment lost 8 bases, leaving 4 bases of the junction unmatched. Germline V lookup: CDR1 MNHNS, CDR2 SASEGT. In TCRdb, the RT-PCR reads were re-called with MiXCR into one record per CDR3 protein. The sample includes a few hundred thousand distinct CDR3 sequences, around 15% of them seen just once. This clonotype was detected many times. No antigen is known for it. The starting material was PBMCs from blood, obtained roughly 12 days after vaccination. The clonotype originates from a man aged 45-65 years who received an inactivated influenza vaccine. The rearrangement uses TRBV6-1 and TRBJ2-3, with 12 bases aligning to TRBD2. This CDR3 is CASERLAGADTQYF. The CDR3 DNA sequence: TGTGCCAGCGAACGACTAGCGGGGGCAGATACGCAGTATTTT.